This TCR beta chain was identified during a study of T cells in Graves' hyperthyroidism and ophthalmopathy. The study enrolled patients aged 18 to 65 with newly diagnosed hyperthyroidism of under 2 months' duration. Isolation of PBMCs was performed on 8 to 10 ml fresh peripheral blood. TCR beta CDR3 regions were amplified from RNA. TCR CDR3 regions were first amplified by RT-PCR with HTBI primers. One entry per CDR3 protein, called by TCRdb with MiXCR from the multiplex PCR reads. The sample carries over 150,000 distinct CDR3 sequences, around a sixth recorded once. There are many counts of this clonotype. In germline, CDR1 is MNHEY, CDR2 SVGEGT. The CDR3 extends over 15 amino acids. V lost 1 base, J lost 2 bases, and 10 bases lay in between.

The sequence came from a woman in her forties or fifties with Graves' hyperthyroidism. Input material: blood. The chain links TRBV6-2 or TRBV6-3 to TRBJ2-3, with D possibly called TRBD1 or TRBD2 (5 bases each). CDR3 sequence reads: CASSYWGMFTDTQYF. The CDR3 DNA reads TGTGCCAGCAGTTACTGGGGGATGTTCACAGATACGCAGTATTTT.